This entry is about one T cell receptor (beta chain). This clone was seen once. Its antigen has not been determined. Base qualities are not recorded, but no much larger clone differs from it by a single base. The CDR3, from cysteine to phenylalanine, totals 13 residues. The sequence is cut down to CDR3 DNA, 39 bases in frame from base 1. V gives up 4 bases and J gives up 4 bases, and the segment between their germline ends measures 13 bases. The germline V gene encodes CDR1 GTSNPN and CDR2 SVGIG (reference sequence). This sample is part of a study of blood T cell repertoires in COVID-19 (dated by TCRdb to 2020 to 2022). Notes on the research overall: The collaborator samples originated in the United States, Italy and Spain and spanned the acute and convalescent phases of COVID-19. The material from the prospective study consisted of cDNA or gDNA derived from T cells, B-cell-depleted T cells, or PBMCs. Deeply sampled blood TCRbeta repertoires from subjects exposed to, actively infected with, or recovered from COVID-19 were included in the dataset. The repertoires were released in a freely available public database intended as a resource for research on the immune response to SARS-CoV-2. The samples were drawn from two sources: the first 160 participants of the ongoing ImmuneRACE study, and 1,000 to 1,500 subjects contributed by 6 global collaborators. Sample metadata almost always included a de-identified subject ID, COVID-19 status, age in years and sex. HLA class I and class II types, where available, came from metadata supplied by the sample provider rather than from assay-based typing. Study-wide findings and limitations: The quantity of clinical and demographic metadata differed by source and by participant and was supplied without curation.

TCRbeta CDR3 regions were amplified from genomic DNA using the immunoSEQ Assay, a bias-controlled multiplex PCR. For the original study's pipeline: Nucleated cell counts per sample were estimated from amplification of reference gene primers within the assay. To quantify the absolute abundance of each unique TCRbeta CDR3 rearrangement, sequence reads were collapsed and filtered. Productive Simpson clonality was computed per sample as the square root of Simpson's diversity index over productive rearrangements. TCRdb re-hosts the immuneACCESS table, in-frame sequences only. Its copies lack some clones; in the studies checked, an unresolved V gene accounts for under half of them, and the cause for the rest is not known. Clone size and V and J calls were adopted from that table, with D and trimming inferred from the DNA. A total of some 150,000 clones appear in this sample, around 86% of them only once. The ten largest clones add up to under 3% of the sample.

Collaborating institutions collected whole blood in K2EDTA tubes following their own protocols. For TCRbeta analysis, collaborator samples were shipped as frozen whole blood, as isolated PBMCs, or as DNA extracted from either sample type. Sequenced sample: peripheral blood. The chain links TRBV30 with TRBJ1-1; the best D guess is TRBD1, with 6 bases matching. This TCR derives from a man aged 45-65 years with active COVID-19. The DNA sequence is given as TGTGCCTGGATGGGAAGGGGGTTCACTGAAGCTTTCTTT. This codes for CAWMGRGFTEAFF.